The 14 T cell receptor beta chains below were found in one sample sequenced in a study of blood T cell repertoires in COVID-19. Profiling relied on immunoSEQ multiplex PCR, and the TCRdb table lists in-frame clones only, not all of them. Of approximately 76,000 clones in the sample, 86% were seen once. Material: peripheral blood. Receptors were obtained from a woman in her sixties or seventies with acute or convalescent COVID-19.

V and J are TRBV15 and TRBJ2-1; 7 bases align to TRBD2. The CDR3 consists of 14 residues. The germline gives CDR1 LNHNV, CDR2 YYDKDF (reference sequence). The ends lost 2 bases at V and 6 bases at J; junction bases unmatched: 4. The CDR3 loop reads CATSRSRGVNEQFF. The CDR3 DNA sequence: TGTGCCACCAGCAGATCACGGGGGGTCAATGAGCAGTTCTTC. The full variable domain, its missing parts supplied by reference TRBV15 and TRBJ2-1, is DAMVIQNPRYQVTQFGKPVTLSCSQTLNHNVMYWYQQKSSQAPKLLFHYYDKDFNNEADTPDNFQSRRPNTSFCFLDIRSPGLGDTAMYLCATSRSRGVNEQFFGPGTRLTVL.

This sequence joins TRBV4-1 and TRBJ1-1, with 10 positions matching TRBD1. Germline loops: CDR1 MGHRA, CDR2 YSYEKL. The CDR3 runs to 16 residues. Unmatched junction bases numbered 8, after V lost 4 bases and J lost 3 bases. In DNA form, the CDR3 reads TGCGCCAGCAGCCCCCGACCGGGACAGGGGCACACTGAAGCTTTCTTT. As protein: CASSPRPGQGHTEAFF.

The rearrangement uses TRBV7-2 and TRBJ2-6; D ambiguous. Germline values: CDR1 SGHTA, CDR2 FQGNSA. Trimming took 9 bases from V and 0 from J, leaving 6 bases between them. The CDR3 spans 13 residues. CDR3 loop: CARQPSGANVLTF. CDR3 nucleotides: TGTGCCAGACAGCCCTCTGGGGCCAACGTCCTGACTTTC.

J is TRBJ1-4 and V is TRBV19, with D unresolved. Germline V CDR1 and CDR2: LNHDA, SQIVND (reference sequence). V lost 6 bases, J lost 3 bases, and 11 bases lay in between. This CDR3 is 14 amino acids long. CDR3 in DNA: TGTGCCAGTAGAAATCAAGGAGCTAATGAAAAACTGTTTTTT. This gives the protein CASRNQGANEKLFF.

The CDR3 bases are TGTGCCAGTAGTACAGGGCCTCCTAGCACAGATACGCAGTATTTT. Protein sequence: CASSTGPPSTDTQYF. The chain joins TRBV19 to TRBJ2-3, with D maybe TRBD1 (5 bases). This CDR3 has 15 residues. The V end lost 4 bases, the J end lost 0 bases, and 11 bases lay between the germline ends. In germline, CDR1 is LNHDA, CDR2 SQIVND (reference sequence).

This chain uses TRBV7-6 with TRBJ2-4; tentative D call: TRBD2 (7 bases). Trimming stripped 3 bases from V and 6 bases from J, with 18 bases between. Germline V gene lookup returns CDR1 SGHVS and CDR2 FNYEAQ. This CDR3 contains 16 residues. The CDR3 region has the DNA TGTGCCAGCAGCTTCATCAGAACAGGGAGGGGAAACATTCAGTACTTC. It encodes CASSFIRTGRGNIQYF.

J is TRBJ2-3 and V is TRBV19; D remains ambiguous. CDR3 length: 15 residues. Germline V CDR1 and CDR2: LNHDA, SQIVND (reference sequence). The germline V and J ends were trimmed by 3 bases and 6 bases, with 16 bases remaining between them. This CDR3 is CASSIDMTLSDTQYF. As DNA, the CDR3 is TGTGCCAGTAGTATCGACATGACCCTTTCGGATACGCAGTATTTT.

This clone turned up a few times. The CDR3 protein is CASSYSGRVVATEAFF. CDR3 nucleotide sequence: TGTGCCAGCAGTTACTCGGGCAGGGTCGTTGCCACTGAAGCTTTCTTT. The chain links TRBV6-5 to TRBJ1-1, with D tentatively TRBD1 (5 bases). The V gene lost 0 bases and the J gene lost 4 bases, with 15 bases spanning the gap. The CDR3 extends over 16 amino acids. Germline CDR1 and CDR2: MNHEY and SVGAGI.

In DNA form, the CDR3 reads TGTGCCAGTAGATTAGCGGGGGGTGTCACAGATACGCAGTATTTT. Amino acid sequence: CASRLAGGVTDTQYF. The chain carries TRBV19 and TRBJ2-3, with 10 bases aligning to TRBD2. Germline V gives CDR1 LNHDA, CDR2 SQIVND (reference sequence). This CDR3 contains 15 residues. After removal of 6 bases from V and 2 bases from J, the junction contained 5 bases not matched to a gene.

The gene calls are TRBV19 and TRBJ2-1; possibly TRBD2 for D (7 bases). There are 15 residues in the CDR3. The germline V gene encodes CDR1 LNHDA and CDR2 SQIVND (reference sequence). Trimming cost V 5 bases and J 7 bases, with 18 bases left between them. The CDR3 nucleotides read TGTGCCAGTAGTTCGACCGGGGGGCCAGGGAATGAGCAGTTCTTC. Translated: CASSSTGGPGNEQFF.

The chain couples TRBV19 to TRBJ1-1, with a weak D call TRBD1 (6 bases). V was pared by 7 bases and J by 1 base, with 13 bases between. CDR3 length equals 14 residues. CDR1 and CDR2 from the germline V gene are LNHDA and SQIVND (reference sequence). CDR3 loop: CASKGGIENTEAFF. The CDR3 DNA reads TGTGCCAGTAAGGGGGGGATCGAGAACACTGAAGCTTTCTTT.

This sequence joins TRBV5-1 and TRBJ2-2; 7 positions agree with TRBD1. The CDR3 contains 14 residues. J gave up 6 bases and V 4 bases, and 6 bases lay outside the gene matches. Germline V gives CDR1 SGHRS, CDR2 YFSETQ. CDR3 nucleotides: TGCGCCAGCAGCCTAGGGGGCTGGGCCGGGGAGCTGTTTTTT. It specifies CASSLGGWAGELFF.

The chain is built from TRBV4-1 and TRBJ1-3; a possible D gene is TRBD1 (6 bases). The CDR3 is 17 residues long. Germline V gene lookup returns CDR1 MGHRA and CDR2 YSYEKL. Trimming took 4 bases from V and 4 from J, leaving 20 bases between them. The CDR3 loop reads CASSLETGGLGGNTIYF. DNA for the CDR3: TGCGCCAGCAGCCTCGAGACAGGCGGTCTAGGAGGAAACACCATATATTTT.

This clone turned up a few times. This rearrangement joins TRBV19 to TRBJ2-3, with a tentative D call TRBD2 (5 bases). Trimming removed 1 base at V and 4 bases at J, with 9 bases between. CDR3 size: 14 residues. Per the germline V gene, CDR1 is LNHDA and CDR2 is SQIVND (reference sequence). The CDR3 DNA follows: TGTGCCAGTAGTATAGTGGGGAGTGCAGATACGCAGTATTTT. Protein product: CASSIVGSADTQYF.